The T cell receptor (beta chain) described here comes from a study of blood T cells in healthy people across ages. The people who gave samples were healthy Caucasians from Russia, aged 6 to 90. Extracted total RNA amounted to at least 5 micrograms for each sample. Broader study findings: The authors considered diversity estimates from one million T cells to be underestimates.

This clonotype was seen a single time. Its antigen is currently unknown. The CDR3 totals 17 residues. The germline V gene encodes CDR1 MGHRA and CDR2 YSYEKL. The ends were cut back, 3 bases at V and 1 base at J, with 13 bases in the middle. A J-beta primer mix and a sample-barcoded 5' primer were used in a second PCR of about 6 to 12 cycles. TCRdb independently ran MiXCR on the 5' RACE reads; one entry per CDR3 protein. The sample lists about 1.4 million distinct CDR3 sequences, around 59% occurring once. The J gene is TRBJ2-6, the V gene TRBV4-1; either TRBD1 or TRBD2 may supply D (5 bases each). The sequencing sample was made of blood. This receptor was obtained from a man between 18 and 35 years old in good health. The CDR3 bases are TGCGCCAGCAGCCACAGGGACGGGCCTTCTGGGGCCAACGTCCTGACTTTC. Amino acid sequence: CASSHRDGPSGANVLTF.